This TCR beta chain was documented in a study of blood T cell repertoires in COVID-19 (dated by TCRdb to about 2020). General notes on the study: Samples covering the acute and convalescent phases of COVID-19 were provided by collaborators in the United States, Italy and Spain. The material from the prospective study consisted of cDNA or gDNA derived from T cells, B-cell-depleted T cells, or PBMCs. HLA class I and class II types, where available, came from metadata supplied by the sample provider rather than from assay-based typing. The repertoires were released in a freely available public database meant as a resource for research on the immune response to SARS-CoV-2. The sample metadata nearly always contained a de-identified subject ID, COVID-19 status, age in years and sex. Subjects who had been exposed to COVID-19, were actively infected with it, or had recovered from it provided the deeply sampled blood TCRbeta repertoires that made up the dataset. The samples were drawn from two sources: the first 160 participants of the ongoing ImmuneRACE study, and 1,200 or so subjects contributed by 6 global collaborators. Summary of the overall study and its limitations: How much clinical and demographic metadata was included differed by source and by participant, and the metadata was provided uncurated.

Another Seattle source contributed samples from volunteer blood donors who had recovered from COVID-19. Each collaborating institution followed its own protocols to collect whole blood in K2EDTA tubes. Collaborator samples were shipped for TCRbeta analysis as frozen whole blood, isolated PBMCs, or DNA extracted from either sample type. V ends up 3 bases short and J 6 bases short, with an unmatched junction base count of 7. The CDR3, from cysteine to phenylalanine, totals 14 residues. Solely the CDR3 DNA is kept, with 42 bases framed from the first base. Sequences MDHEN (CDR1) and SYDVKM (CDR2) are obtained from the germline V gene. TCRbeta CDR3 regions were amplified from genomic DNA using the immunoSEQ Assay, a bias-controlled multiplex PCR. On the authors' methods: Within the assay, amplification of reference gene primers was used to estimate how many nucleated cells each sample contained. Sequence reads were collapsed and filtered to measure the absolute abundance of every unique TCRbeta CDR3 rearrangement. Productive Simpson clonality was computed per sample as the square root of Simpson's diversity index over productive rearrangements. TCRdb holds this immuneACCESS table with in-frame rearrangements only. Some clones are missing; in checked studies, unresolved V genes explain under half, and the rest has no known cause. V and J calls and clone size are as listed in that table; D and trimming were resolved from the DNA. This sample has a few hundred thousand clones in its table, and roughly 89% of those were observed once. The ten largest make up 4.6% of the sample.

To note about this clone: The specificity of this receptor is unknown. Base qualities are not at hand, and no much larger clone is one base apart.

The clonotype comes from a woman aged 40 to 50 who had recovered from COVID-19. Sequenced sample: peripheral blood. The chain uses TRBV28 and TRBJ1-2; TRBD1 aligns with 7 central bases. The DNA sequence is TGTGCCAGCAGTTTCACACAGGGGTTCAATGGCTACACCTTC. The encoded protein is CASSFTQGFNGYTF.